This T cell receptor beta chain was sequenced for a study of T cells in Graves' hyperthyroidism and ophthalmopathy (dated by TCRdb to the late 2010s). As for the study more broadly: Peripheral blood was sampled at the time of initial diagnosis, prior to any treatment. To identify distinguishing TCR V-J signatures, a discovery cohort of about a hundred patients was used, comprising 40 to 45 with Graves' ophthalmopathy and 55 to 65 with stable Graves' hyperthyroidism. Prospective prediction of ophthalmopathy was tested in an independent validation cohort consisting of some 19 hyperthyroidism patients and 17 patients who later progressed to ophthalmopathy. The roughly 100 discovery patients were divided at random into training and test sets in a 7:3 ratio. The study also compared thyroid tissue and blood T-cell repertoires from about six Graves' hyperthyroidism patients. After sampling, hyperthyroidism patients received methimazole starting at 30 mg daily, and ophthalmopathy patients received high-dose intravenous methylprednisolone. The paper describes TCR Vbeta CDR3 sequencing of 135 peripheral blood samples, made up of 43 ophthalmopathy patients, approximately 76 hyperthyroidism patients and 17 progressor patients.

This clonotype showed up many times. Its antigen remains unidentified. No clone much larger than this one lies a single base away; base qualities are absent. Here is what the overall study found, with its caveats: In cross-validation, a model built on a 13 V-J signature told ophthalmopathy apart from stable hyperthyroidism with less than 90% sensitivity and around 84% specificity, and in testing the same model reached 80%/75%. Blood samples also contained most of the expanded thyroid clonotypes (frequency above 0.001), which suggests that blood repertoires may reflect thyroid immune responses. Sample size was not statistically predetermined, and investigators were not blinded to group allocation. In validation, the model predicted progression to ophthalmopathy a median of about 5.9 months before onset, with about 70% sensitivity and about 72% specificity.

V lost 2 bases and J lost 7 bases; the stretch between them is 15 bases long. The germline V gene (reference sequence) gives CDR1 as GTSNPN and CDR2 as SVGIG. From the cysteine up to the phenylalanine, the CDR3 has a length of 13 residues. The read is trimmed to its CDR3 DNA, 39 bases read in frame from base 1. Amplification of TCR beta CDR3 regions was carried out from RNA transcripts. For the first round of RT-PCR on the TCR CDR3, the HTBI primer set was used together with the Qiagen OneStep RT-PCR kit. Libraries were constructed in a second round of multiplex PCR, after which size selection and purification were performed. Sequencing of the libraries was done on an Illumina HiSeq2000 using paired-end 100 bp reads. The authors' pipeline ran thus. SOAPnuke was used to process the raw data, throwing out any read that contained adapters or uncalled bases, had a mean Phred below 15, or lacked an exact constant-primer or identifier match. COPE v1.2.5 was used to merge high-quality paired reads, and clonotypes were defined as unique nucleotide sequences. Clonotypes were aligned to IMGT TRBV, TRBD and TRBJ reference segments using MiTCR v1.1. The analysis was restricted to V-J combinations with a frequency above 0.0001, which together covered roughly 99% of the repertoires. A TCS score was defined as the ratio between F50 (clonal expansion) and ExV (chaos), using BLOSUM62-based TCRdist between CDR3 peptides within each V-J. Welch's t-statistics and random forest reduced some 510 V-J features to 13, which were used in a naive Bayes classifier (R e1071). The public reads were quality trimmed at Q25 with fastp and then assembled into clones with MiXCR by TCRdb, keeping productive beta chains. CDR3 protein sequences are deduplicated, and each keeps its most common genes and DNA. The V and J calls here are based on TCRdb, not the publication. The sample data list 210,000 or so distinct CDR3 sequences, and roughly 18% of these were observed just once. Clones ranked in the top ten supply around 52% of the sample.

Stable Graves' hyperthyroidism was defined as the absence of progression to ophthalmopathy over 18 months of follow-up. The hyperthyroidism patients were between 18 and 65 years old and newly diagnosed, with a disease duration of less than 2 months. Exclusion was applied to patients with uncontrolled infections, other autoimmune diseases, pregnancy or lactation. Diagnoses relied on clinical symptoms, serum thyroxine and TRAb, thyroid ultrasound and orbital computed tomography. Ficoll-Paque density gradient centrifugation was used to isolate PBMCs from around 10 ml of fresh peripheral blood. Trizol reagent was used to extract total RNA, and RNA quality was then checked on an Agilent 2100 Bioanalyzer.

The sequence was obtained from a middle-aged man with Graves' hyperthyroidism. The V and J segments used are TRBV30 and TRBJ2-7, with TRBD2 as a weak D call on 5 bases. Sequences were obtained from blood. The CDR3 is CAWSSTSRREQYF. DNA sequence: TGTGCCTGGAGTAGTACTAGTCGGAGGGAGCAGTACTTC.